This T cell receptor beta chain was profiled in a study of OX40 agonist ivuxolimab in advanced cancers. For the wider study: The costimulatory receptor OX40 (CD134) was targeted by ivuxolimab, a fully human IgG2 agonistic monoclonal antibody. Among the 52 dose-escalation patients, around 19 had hepatocellular carcinoma, about 15 melanoma, 9 renal cell carcinoma and 9 head and neck cancer. The purpose of peripheral TCRbeta sequencing was to test whether ivuxolimab changed TCR sequence diversity and led to clonal T-cell expansion. The paper reports the monotherapy dose-escalation portion (N of about 50 patients) of the phase I ivuxolimab trial. Patients were allowed to have had prior anti-PD-1, anti-PD-L1 or anti-CTLA-4 therapy, and around 40% of the dose-escalation patients had previously received checkpoint inhibitors. Partial responses occurred in three dose-escalation patients, of whom one had hepatocellular carcinoma and two had cutaneous melanoma. Intravenous ivuxolimab was administered to patients every 2 weeks at six dose levels: 0.01, 0.1, 0.3, 1.5, 3 and 10 mg/kg. A male proportion of 82.7% and a mean age of approximately 62 years, ranging from about 20 to 85, were recorded for the dose-escalation cohort.

Patients with autoimmune disease history or receiving systemic immunosuppression were excluded from the trial. Peripheral blood for TCR sequencing was drawn from every dose cohort at baseline, at cycle 4 day 1 and at cycle 7 day 1. Samples came from an open-label, multicenter, first-in-human phase I dose-escalation trial of ivuxolimab. Adults with locally advanced or metastatic melanoma, renal cell, hepatocellular, or head and neck squamous cell carcinoma were enrolled in the trial. Before TCR sequencing, CD4+ T cells and CD8+ T cells were sorted from peripheral blood as separate populations. To sequence the TCRbeta CDR3 region, genomic DNA was isolated from the sorted cells. The immunoSEQ Assay was used for sequencing of TCRbeta CDR3 regions. As stored in TCRdb, this immuneACCESS dataset retains in-frame rearrangements with V and J assigned. A fraction of the clones does not appear; measured against another copy, unresolved V genes explain less than half of the discrepancy, and the remainder lacks a known reason. Present in this sample are some 90,000 clones, roughly 93% of which were seen just once. The leading ten clones occupy about 0.3% of the sample.

On this clone itself: Its antigen is not yet known. Per-nucleotide qualities are absent, and no much larger clonotype sits a single base away.

Study-wide findings and limitations: In the 0.1-3.0 mg/kg groups, partial responders were among the patients with the lowest normalized peripheral clonal expansion, particularly in CD8+ T cells. Antigen specificity was not determined for the clonally expanded peripheral T cells. Low levels of normalized T-cell clonal expansion were also seen in some patients who did not respond. After ivuxolimab, CD8+ T cells had more expanded clones than CD4+ T cells on average. At doses of 0.1 to 3.0 mg/kg, clonal expansion of both CD4+ and CD8+ blood T cells was observed from baseline to week 6.

The CDR3 goes from the cysteine to the phenylalanine over 16 residues. Only the CDR3 DNA stays, 48 bases, in frame from base 1. The junction shows trimming of 5 bases on V and 0 bases on J, and the gene matches do not reach 7 bases of it. From the germline V gene, CDR1 is MDHEN and CDR2 is SYDVKM. The receptor comes from an adult with an advanced solid tumor such as melanoma, head and neck, liver or kidney cancer. The sample consisted of CD4+ or CD8+ T cells sorted from blood, taken in a trial of the OX40 agonist ivuxolimab. The chain was built from TRBV28 and TRBJ2-1; 7 nucleotides in the junction match TRBD2. The DNA reads TGTGCCAGCAGTCGCGGGGGTCCGGGCTCCTACAATGAGCAGTTCTTC. Translated, it reads CASSRGGPGSYNEQFF. With the portions outside the CDR3 filled from the reference TRBV28 and TRBJ2-1 genes, the complete variable region becomes DVKVTQSSRYLVKRTGEKVFLECVQDMDHENMFWYRQDPGLGLRLIYFSYDVKMKEKGDIPEGYSVSREKKERFSLILESASTNQTSMYLCASSRGGPGSYNEQFFGPGTRLTVL.